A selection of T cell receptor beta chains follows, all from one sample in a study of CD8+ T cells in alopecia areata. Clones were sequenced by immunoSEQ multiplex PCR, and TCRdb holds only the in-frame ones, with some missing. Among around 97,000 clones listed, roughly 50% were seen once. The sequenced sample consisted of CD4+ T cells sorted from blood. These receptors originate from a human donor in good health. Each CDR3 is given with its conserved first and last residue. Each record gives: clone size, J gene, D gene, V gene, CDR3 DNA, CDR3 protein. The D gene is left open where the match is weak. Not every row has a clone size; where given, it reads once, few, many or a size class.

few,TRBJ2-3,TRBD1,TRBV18,TGTGCCAGCTCACCGGGACAGGGTACAGATACGCAGTATTTT,CASSPGQGTDTQYF
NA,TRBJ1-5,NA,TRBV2,TGTGCCAGCAGTGTAAGCAATCAGCCCCAGCATTTT,CASSVSNQPQHF
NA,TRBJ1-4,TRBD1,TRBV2,TGTGCCAGCAGTGCTCGCAGGGGGAATGAAAAACTGTTTTTT,CASSARRGNEKLFF
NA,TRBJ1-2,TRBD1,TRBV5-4,TGTGCCAGCAGCACAGGGGGCGAGGGTGTGAGGGGCGGCTACACCTTC,CASSTGGEGVRGGYTF
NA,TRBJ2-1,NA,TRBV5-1,TGCGCCAGCTCAACAGGAGTTTACAATGAGCAGTTCTTC,CASSTGVYNEQFF
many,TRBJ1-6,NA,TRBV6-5,TGTGCCAGCAGCGCGGAGGTCTATAATTCACCCCTCCACTTT,CASSAEVYNSPLHF
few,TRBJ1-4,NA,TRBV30,TGTGCCTGGAGTGTAGGGTCAGGGGATGAAAAACTGTTTTTT,CAWSVGSGDEKLFF
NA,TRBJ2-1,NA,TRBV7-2,TGTGCCAGCAGCTTACGAGCGGGCAATGAGCAGTTCTTC,CASSLRAGNEQFF
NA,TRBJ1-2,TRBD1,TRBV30,TGTGCCTGGAGACGGGACAGGCCCTATGGCTACACCTTC,CAWRRDRPYGYTF
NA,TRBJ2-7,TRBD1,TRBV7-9,TGTGCCAGCAGCCCCTCTCCCGGGACAGGGGCTTACGAGCAGTACTTC,CASSPSPGTGAYEQYF
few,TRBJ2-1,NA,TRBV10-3,TGTGCCATCAGTGAGTCTAGGAATGAGCAGTTCTTC,CAISESRNEQFF
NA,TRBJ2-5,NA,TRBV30,TGTGCCTGGAGTGGGGGCGCCTCGTCTAGGGTGGAGACCCAGTACTTC,CAWSGGASSRVETQYF